The present TCR beta chain was sequenced within a study of blood T cell repertoires in COVID-19. In the study overall: From the United States, Italy and Spain came samples of acute and convalescent COVID-19. Sources were T cells, B-cell-depleted T cells, or PBMCs; the material itself was cDNA or gDNA.

As originally analysed: Estimation of nucleated cell counts was performed using reference gene primer amplification. Some clones are missing from TCRdb's copy, which holds only in-frame ones; the method was immunoSEQ multiplex PCR. D and trimming were read from the DNA, whereas the V and J calls and clone size are those reported in that table. The sample consists of around 120,000 clones, approximately 87% of them appearing once. The sequenced material came from peripheral blood. The TCR sequence derives from a young man with acute or convalescent COVID-19.

This CDR3 reads CASSQRRLATGELFF. The CDR3 nucleotides read TGTGCCAGCAGCCAGCGGCGGCTTGCGACCGGGGAGCTGTTTTTT. J is TRBJ2-2 and V is TRBV3-1 (or the pseudogene TRBV3-2); D remains ambiguous. The V gene's germline CDR1 is LGHDT and CDR2 YNNKEL (reference sequence). Trimming removed 3 bases at V and 5 bases at J, with 13 bases between. This CDR3 is built from 15 residues.